Listed below are T cell receptor beta chains from one sample, sequenced in a study of cytomegalovirus exposure and HLA in healthy donors. Repertoires were generated with immunoSEQ multiplex PCR, while TCRdb's copy carries only in-frame clones and drops some. Of 75,000 to 100,000 clones listed, 70% to 80% are singletons. The sequenced sample consisted of PBMCs. Receptors were obtained from a man aged 40-55 years in good health and CMV-seronegative. Both conserved end residues are trimmed from each CDR3. Rows may omit the clone size; those that give it use once, few, many or a size class.

v_call	cdr3_length	j_call	clone_size	cdr3_aa
TRBV30	12	TRBJ1-1	NA	AWSSGRVPVEAF
TRBV6-5	11	TRBJ2-5	NA	ASSEWTGGTQY
TRBV7-3	16	TRBJ2-1	NA	ASSLDASGGAWSYEQF
TRBV5-1	12	TRBJ2-3	NA	ASSLGLAGDTQY
TRBV30	12	TRBJ1-5	once	AWSEGGVSQPQH
TRBV10-3	11	TRBJ1-2	NA	AITVTGSIGYT
TRBV18	12	TRBJ2-7	NA	ASSPRRSSYEQY
TRBV5-1	12	TRBJ2-3	NA	ASSFGRDTDTQY
TRBV19	11	TRBJ2-3	NA	ASLGGWADTQY
TRBV10-3	16	TRBJ1-3	few	AISERGLLTSSGNTIY
TRBV7-9	11	TRBJ2-7	NA	ASSTSGNYEQY
TRBV23-1	13	TRBJ2-5	NA	ASISRSGNQETQY
TRBV19	17	TRBJ2-1	NA	ASSSYGLAGGGRDNEQF
TRBV4-1	13	TRBJ2-1	NA	ASSLTGTGYNEQF
TRBV5-8	15	TRBJ2-7	NA	ASTAGRGWDNSYEQY